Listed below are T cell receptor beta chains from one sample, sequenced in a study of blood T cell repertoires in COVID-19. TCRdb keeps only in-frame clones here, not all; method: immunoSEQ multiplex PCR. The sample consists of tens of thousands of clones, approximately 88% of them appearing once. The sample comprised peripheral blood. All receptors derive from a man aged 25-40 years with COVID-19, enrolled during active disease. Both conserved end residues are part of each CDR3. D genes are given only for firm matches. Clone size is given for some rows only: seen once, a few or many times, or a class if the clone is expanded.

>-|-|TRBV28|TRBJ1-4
TGTGCCAGCAGTTCCGGACAGATAGCAACTAATGAAAAACTGTTTTTT
CASSSGQIATNEKLFF
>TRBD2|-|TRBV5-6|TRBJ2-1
TGTGCCAGCAGCTTTCTGGGCGGGAGGGCCGGGTACAATGAGCAGTTCTTC
CASSFLGGRAGYNEQFF
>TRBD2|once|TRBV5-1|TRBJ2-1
TGCGCCAGCAGCTTCGAACTAGCGGGAGGAGGGCAGTTCTTC
CASSFELAGGGQFF
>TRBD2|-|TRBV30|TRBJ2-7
TGTGCCTGGAGTTTCGGGGGGTTAGGGGAGCAGTACTTC
CAWSFGGLGEQYF
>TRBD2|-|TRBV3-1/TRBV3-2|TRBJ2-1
TGTGCCAGCAGCCAAGCGGGGGGACCCAATGAGCAGTTCTTC
CASSQAGGPNEQFF
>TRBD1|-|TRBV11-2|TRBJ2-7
TGTGCCAGCAGCTTAGACGCCTGGGGGGACAGGGAAACCGAGCAGTACTTC
CASSLDAWGDRETEQYF
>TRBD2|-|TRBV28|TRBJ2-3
TGTGCCAGCAGCCCGGGACTAGCGGGAGGCGGCGATACGCAGTATTTT
CASSPGLAGGGDTQYF
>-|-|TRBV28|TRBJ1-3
TGTGCCAGCAGTTTGCGACCTTCGGGGGGAAACACCATATATTTT
CASSLRPSGGNTIYF
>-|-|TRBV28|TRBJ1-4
TGTGCCAGCAGTTCGGTACAGGGAAGAAATGAAAAACTGTTTTTT
CASSSVQGRNEKLFF
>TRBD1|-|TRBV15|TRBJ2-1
TGTGCCACCAGCAGGGGACAGGGGTCCTACAATGAGCAGTTCTTC
CATSRGQGSYNEQFF
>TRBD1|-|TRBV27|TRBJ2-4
TGTGCCAGTGGGTTCGGCGGACCAGGGGGAAACATTCAGTACTTC
CASGFGGPGGNIQYF
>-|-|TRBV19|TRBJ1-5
TGTGCCAGTAGCAACAGGGACAATCAGCCCCAGCATTTT
CASSNRDNQPQHF
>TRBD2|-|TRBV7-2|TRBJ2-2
TGTGCCAGCAGCGCAACTAGCGGCAACACCGGGGAGCTGTTTTTT
CASSATSGNTGELFF
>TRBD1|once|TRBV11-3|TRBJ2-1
TGTGCCAGCAGCAACCGAGGACAGGGGGGCAATGAGCAGTTCTTC
CASSNRGQGGNEQFF
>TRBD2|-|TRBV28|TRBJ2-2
TGTGCCAGCAGGTGGGGGAGGGGTACCGGGGAGCTGTTTTTT
CASRWGRGTGELFF
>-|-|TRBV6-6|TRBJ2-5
TGTGCCAGCAGCCCTTGGCGGCAAGAGACCCAGTACTTC
CASSPWRQETQYF
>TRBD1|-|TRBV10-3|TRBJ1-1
TGTGCCACCCGACAGGGGGCGACGTACACTGAAGCTTTCTTT
CATRQGATYTEAFF
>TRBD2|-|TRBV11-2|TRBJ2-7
TGTGCCAGTCGCGGGGAGTTCGGGGGGGACTACGAGCAGTACTTC
CASRGEFGGDYEQYF
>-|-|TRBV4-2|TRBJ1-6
TGTGCCAGCAACCCCGCTTTAGGGGCGGACTATAATTCACCCCTCCACTTT
CASNPALGADYNSPLHF
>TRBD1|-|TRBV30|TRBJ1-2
TGTGCCTGGTGTGTACTTACAGGGGGGGGCTACACCTTC
CAWCVLTGGGYTF
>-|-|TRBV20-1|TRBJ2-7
TGCAGTGCTACCCGTGACGAGCAGTACTTC
CSATRDEQYF
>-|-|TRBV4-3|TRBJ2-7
TGCGCCAGCAGCCAAGATGCCCTAGCTACCGACGAGCAGTACTTC
CASSQDALATDEQYF
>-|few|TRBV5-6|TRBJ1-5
TGTGCCAGCAGCTTGGCCGGGGATCAGCCCCAGCATTTT
CASSLAGDQPQHF
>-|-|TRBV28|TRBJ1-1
TGTGCCAGCAGTTTAGGTAACAGGATCCTGAACACTGAAGCTTTCTTT
CASSLGNRILNTEAFF
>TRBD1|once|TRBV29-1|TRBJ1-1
TGCAGCGTTGGGCTAAGTGACAGGGGGTTTGAAGCTTTCTTT
CSVGLSDRGFEAFF
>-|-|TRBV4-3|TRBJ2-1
TGCGCCAGCAGCCAAGGCGAGGGCTCCTACAATGAGCAGTTCTTC
CASSQGEGSYNEQFF
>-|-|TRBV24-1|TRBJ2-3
TGTGCCACCGGCCCCCGGGGTCGGACAGATACGCAGTATTTT
CATGPRGRTDTQYF
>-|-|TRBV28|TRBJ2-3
TGTGCCAGCAGTTTACCTACGAGTCGAGATACGCAGTATTTT
CASSLPTSRDTQYF
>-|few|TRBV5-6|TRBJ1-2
TGTGCCAGCAGCTTGGGTATGCGATCCTCTCAAGGAGGCACCTTC
CASSLGMRSSQGGTF
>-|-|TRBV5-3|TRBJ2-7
TGTGCCAGAAGCCGGCAGGGTAGGTTGGACGAGCAGTACTTC
CARSRQGRLDEQYF
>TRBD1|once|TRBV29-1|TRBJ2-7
TGCAGCGTTGAGCAGGGACAGGTGTCGGAGCAGTACTTC
CSVEQGQVSEQYF
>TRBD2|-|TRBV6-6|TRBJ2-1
TGTGCCAGCAGCCAAACGGGACTAGCGGTCTACAATGAGCAGTTCTTC
CASSQTGLAVYNEQFF
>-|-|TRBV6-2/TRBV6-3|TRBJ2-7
TGTGCCAGCAGTTCCGTCAGGTTTGAGCAGTACTTC
CASSSVRFEQYF
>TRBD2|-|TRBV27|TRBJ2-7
TGTGCCAGCAGCCCCGGGGGGGCGAAGCAGTACTTC
CASSPGGAKQYF
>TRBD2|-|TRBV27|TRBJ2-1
TGTGCCAGCAGTTTAAACCCACACAGGACTAGCGGGAGGAGGGCGTTCTTC
CASSLNPHRTSGRRAFF
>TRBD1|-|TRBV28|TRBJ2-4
TGTGCCAGCAGTCCAGCCGGGACAGGGGGCTACATTCAGTACTTC
CASSPAGTGGYIQYF
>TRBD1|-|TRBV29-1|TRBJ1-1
TGCAGCGTTCGGGGACAGATGAACACTGAAGCTTTCTTT
CSVRGQMNTEAFF
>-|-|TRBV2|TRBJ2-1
TGTGCCAGCAACCCCAGCGCCCTGAGCTCCTACAATGAGCAGTTCTTC
CASNPSALSSYNEQFF
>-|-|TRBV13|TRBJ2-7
TGTGCCAGCAGCCCGGACTCTAACATCTACGAGCAGTACTTC
CASSPDSNIYEQYF
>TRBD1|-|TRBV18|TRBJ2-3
TGTGCCAGCTCACCACGCGACAGGGGATCGTTGGGAACAGATACGCAGTATTTT
CASSPRDRGSLGTDTQYF
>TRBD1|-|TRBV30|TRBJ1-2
TGTGCCTGGAGCCATATCCTGACAGGGTTTGGCTACACCTTC
CAWSHILTGFGYTF
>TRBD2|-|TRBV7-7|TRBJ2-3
TGTGCTAGCAGCTTGCTGGGGGGGACAGATACGCAGTATTTT
CASSLLGGTDTQYF
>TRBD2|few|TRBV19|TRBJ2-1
TGTGCCAGCAAAACTAGCGGGGGCTACAATGAGCAGTTCTTC
CASKTSGGYNEQFF